This note documents a single T cell receptor (beta chain) sequence. The sample is drawn from a study of shared clonotypes between healthy human individuals. An assay was performed, and its level was deep. TCRdb's table, derived via immunoSEQ multiplex PCR, lists solely in-frame clones and lacks some. The top ten clones hold 0.6% to 0.7% of a sample with around 980,000 clones, about 80% of them seen once. Donors comprised healthy HIV-negative adults lacking recent acute infections or vaccinations. Germline assignment: CDR1 LNHDA and CDR2 SQIVND (reference sequence). V trimming: 3 bases; J trimming: 3 bases; junction bases outside the gene matches: 4. The CDR3 extends over 14 amino acids.

The sample taken for sequencing was memory CD4+ T cells from PBMCs. Specified subset: CD45RA-negative fraction. The rearrangement links TRBV19 to TRBJ1-1; 7 bases align to TRBD1. The clonotype comes from a man aged 18 to 35 in good health. Some clones in this sample may be carry-over from other donors' samples. CDR3 nucleotide sequence: TGTGCCAGTAGTATCGCCCAGGGGGACACTGAAGCTTTCTTT. Protein sequence: CASSIAQGDTEAFF.